This is a list of T cell receptor beta chains from one sample in a study of early T cells in non-severe SARS-CoV-2 infection. A single record per CDR3 protein comes from TCRdb applying MiXCR to the 5' RACE reads. Among more than 65,000 distinct CDR3 sequences listed, more than 10% were seen once. Sequencing was performed on whole blood. These receptors were obtained from an adult who was a healthcare worker with PCR-confirmed SARS-CoV-2 infection or an uninfected control (not recorded which). Both conserved end residues are part of each CDR3. The order of the fields is J gene, V gene, clone size, D gene, CDR3 DNA, CDR3 protein. A D gene is named only where the DNA matches it firmly. Part of the rows lack a size; the others show once, few, many or a class for expanded clones.

J: TRBJ2-3; V: TRBV2; size: few; D: -; DNA: TGTGCCAGCCTTAGGTCTACGGGCACAGATACGCAGTATTTT; CDR3: CASLRSTGTDTQYF
J: TRBJ1-1; V: TRBV5-1; size: many; D: -; DNA: TGCGCCAGCAGCTTAGGGGCGGTTACTGAAGCTTTCTTT; CDR3: CASSLGAVTEAFF
J: TRBJ2-4; V: TRBV28; size: -; D: TRBD1; DNA: TGTGCCAGCAGCCCCCCGGACAGGTCTAAGTACTTC; CDR3: CASSPPDRSKYF
J: TRBJ2-3; V: TRBV12-3/TRBV12-4; size: many; D: -; DNA: TGTGCCAGCAGTATCAGCACAGATACGCAGTATTTT; CDR3: CASSISTDTQYF
J: TRBJ2-1; V: TRBV18; size: few; D: TRBD2; DNA: TGTGCCAGCTCACCCGTAGCGGGTTACTACAATGAGCAGTTCTTC; CDR3: CASSPVAGYYNEQFF
J: TRBJ2-1; V: TRBV14; size: many; D: -; DNA: TGTGCCAGCAGCCACCTGGAGAGCTCCTACAATGAGCAGTTCTTC; CDR3: CASSHLESSYNEQFF
J: TRBJ2-1; V: TRBV3-1; size: few; D: TRBD2; DNA: TGTGCCAGCAGCATTAGCGGGAGGGCCTACAATGAGCAGTTCTTC; CDR3: CASSISGRAYNEQFF
J: TRBJ1-1; V: TRBV6-1; size: many; D: -; DNA: TGTGCCAGCAGAGAACAGGCCAACCTGGGGTACACTGAAGCTTTCTTT; CDR3: CASREQANLGYTEAFF
J: TRBJ1-3; V: TRBV5-1; size: -; D: -; DNA: TGCGCCAGCAGCTTGACCCAGGGGTATGGAAACACCATATATTTT; CDR3: CASSLTQGYGNTIYF
J: TRBJ2-1; V: TRBV5-6; size: -; D: -; DNA: TGTGCCAGCAGCTTGATCACAGAATCCTGGGCAAGGGATGAGCAGTTCTTC; CDR3: CASSLITESWARDEQFF
J: TRBJ2-1; V: TRBV29-1; size: -; D: -; DNA: TGCAGCGTTGAAGATGGAAGGTCTAGCAGGGACAATGAGCAGTTCTTC; CDR3: CSVEDGRSSRDNEQFF
J: TRBJ1-3; V: TRBV18; size: many; D: -; DNA: TGTGCCAGCTCACCTCAGAGCTCTGGAAACACCATATATTTT; CDR3: CASSPQSSGNTIYF
J: TRBJ2-3; V: TRBV7-6; size: -; D: -; DNA: TGTGCCAGCAGCTTAGACCAAGGGACGGCAGATACGCAGTATTTT; CDR3: CASSLDQGTADTQYF
J: TRBJ1-1; V: TRBV30; size: few; D: -; DNA: TGTGCCTGGAGTGTAACCCTGAACACTGAAGCTTTCTTT; CDR3: CAWSVTLNTEAFF
J: TRBJ2-1; V: TRBV28; size: -; D: TRBD2; DNA: TGTGCCAGCAGTTTACCCGATCCGGGACTAGCGAACTACGGAACCTACAATGAGCAGTTCTTC; CDR3: CASSLPDPGLANYGTYNEQFF
J: TRBJ2-3; V: TRBV11-2; size: many; D: -; DNA: TGTGCCAGCAGCTTTCCGACGGACGGCACAGATACGCAGTATTTT; CDR3: CASSFPTDGTDTQYF
J: TRBJ2-7; V: TRBV28; size: many; D: TRBD2; DNA: TGTGCCAGCAGTTCCCTTGAAGCGGGAGGATCTAAGCAGTACTTC; CDR3: CASSSLEAGGSKQYF
J: TRBJ1-1; V: TRBV7-9; size: -; D: TRBD1; DNA: TGTGCCAGCAGCCCCACTCACAGGACAGGGTTGACTGAAGCTTTCTTT; CDR3: CASSPTHRTGLTEAFF
J: TRBJ2-3; V: TRBV5-1; size: -; D: TRBD2; DNA: TGCGCCAGCAGCGCCGCTAGCGGGGATACTAGCACAGATACGCAGTATTTT; CDR3: CASSAASGDTSTDTQYF
J: TRBJ2-1; V: TRBV20-1; size: -; D: -; DNA: TGCAGTGCTAGAGATGGAACAAACTCCTACAATGAGCAGTTCTTC; CDR3: CSARDGTNSYNEQFF
J: TRBJ1-5; V: TRBV30; size: many; D: TRBD1; DNA: TGTGCCTGGAGTTCACAGGGGGGGAATCAGCCCCAGCATTTT; CDR3: CAWSSQGGNQPQHF
J: TRBJ1-1; V: TRBV5-4; size: few; D: -; DNA: TGTGCCAGCAGCCAGGACAGGAACACTGAAGCTTTCTTT; CDR3: CASSQDRNTEAFF
J: TRBJ2-1; V: TRBV28; size: -; D: TRBD2; DNA: TGTGCCAGCAGTTTATTCACTAGCGGGACCTACAATGAGCAGTTCTTC; CDR3: CASSLFTSGTYNEQFF
J: TRBJ2-3; V: TRBV2; size: many; D: TRBD2; DNA: TGTGCCAGCATCCGGACTAGCGGGAGTGATACGCAGTATTTT; CDR3: CASIRTSGSDTQYF
J: TRBJ2-1; V: TRBV5-1; size: -; D: TRBD1; DNA: TGCGCCAGCAGTCAACTTACAGGGGGTGAGCAGTTCTTC; CDR3: CASSQLTGGEQFF
J: TRBJ2-3; V: TRBV5-1; size: -; D: TRBD1; DNA: TGCGCCAGCAGCTGGGACAGGGCGACAGATACGCAGTATTTT; CDR3: CASSWDRATDTQYF
J: TRBJ1-5; V: TRBV27; size: once; D: TRBD1; DNA: TGTGCCAGCAGTTCTCGACTAGACAGGGCGTATAGCAATCAGCCCCAGCATTTT; CDR3: CASSSRLDRAYSNQPQHF
J: TRBJ2-4; V: TRBV28; size: many; D: -; DNA: TGTGCCAGCAGTCCACCCCAGGGGGCCAAAAACATTCAGTACTTC; CDR3: CASSPPQGAKNIQYF
J: TRBJ2-5; V: TRBV14; size: many; D: TRBD1; DNA: TGTGCCAGCAGCGTAACACAGGGGGCCCGATCGGAGACCCAGTACTTC; CDR3: CASSVTQGARSETQYF
J: TRBJ2-1; V: TRBV19; size: many; D: -; DNA: TGTGCCAGTAGCTCCCCGGGACTCCCAAGCTTGGACCACAATGAGCAGTTCTTC; CDR3: CASSSPGLPSLDHNEQFF
J: TRBJ2-5; V: TRBV6-1; size: many; D: TRBD2; DNA: TGTGCCAGCAGTGCAAGCGGGGGGCAAGAGACCCAGTACTTC; CDR3: CASSASGGQETQYF
J: TRBJ2-1; V: TRBV12-3/TRBV12-4; size: many; D: TRBD2; DNA: TGTGCCAGCAGTCCGGGGGGAGTAGCGTACAATGAGCAGTTCTTC; CDR3: CASSPGGVAYNEQFF
J: TRBJ1-2; V: TRBV28; size: many; D: -; DNA: TGTGCCAGCAGGAACCCAGGGAATTTCGGCTATGGCTACACCTTC; CDR3: CASRNPGNFGYGYTF
J: TRBJ2-7; V: TRBV28; size: many; D: TRBD2; DNA: TGTGCCAGCAGGCTCCCTAGCGGGAGTGGCTACGAGCAGTACTTC; CDR3: CASRLPSGSGYEQYF
J: TRBJ1-2; V: TRBV18; size: -; D: -; DNA: TGTGCCAGCTCACCGGTAGGCCCTAACTATGGCTACACCTTC; CDR3: CASSPVGPNYGYTF
J: TRBJ1-2; V: TRBV28; size: -; D: -; DNA: TGTGCCAGCAGTCTCCAGCGGGGCTACACCTTC; CDR3: CASSLQRGYTF
J: TRBJ1-1; V: TRBV28; size: few; D: -; DNA: TGTGCCAGCAGTTTATCTCCCACTGAAGCTTTCTTT; CDR3: CASSLSPTEAFF
J: TRBJ2-2; V: TRBV5-1; size: few; D: TRBD1; DNA: TGCGCCAGCTCAGGGGATCGGACAGGGCCCAACCGTGACACCGGGGAGCTGTTTTTT; CDR3: CASSGDRTGPNRDTGELFF
J: TRBJ2-2; V: TRBV7-8; size: many; D: -; DNA: TGTGCCAGCAACGTCCGATGGGGGCAGACCACCGGGGAGCTGTTTTTT; CDR3: CASNVRWGQTTGELFF
J: TRBJ2-2; V: TRBV12-3/TRBV12-4; size: many; D: TRBD2; DNA: TGTGCCAGCAGCCTAGGCATTAGCGGGAGTCTTACCGGGGAGCTGTTTTTT; CDR3: CASSLGISGSLTGELFF
J: TRBJ1-4; V: TRBV20-1; size: many; D: -; DNA: TGCAGTGCCCCCGGGACGGAAAAACTGTTTTTT; CDR3: CSAPGTEKLFF
J: TRBJ2-1; V: TRBV9; size: few; D: TRBD2; DNA: TGTGCCAGCAGCGCCGCTACAACTAGCGGGAGTCTCCAATCAAACTACAATGAGCAGTTCTTC; CDR3: CASSAATTSGSLQSNYNEQFF